Presented here are 26 T cell receptor beta chains from one specimen sequenced in a study of cytomegalovirus exposure and HLA in healthy donors. A multiplex PCR was run with 60 Vbeta primers and 13 Jbeta primers. The assay was immunoSEQ multiplex PCR, and TCRdb's table has in-frame clones only and misses some. The sample lists roughly 190,000 clones, 82% seen once, with approximately 0.8% in the top ten. The source material was PBMCs. These receptors all stem from a young woman in good health and CMV-seronegative.

The chain couples TRBV4-2 to TRBJ2-3, with 13 bases that match TRBD2. Unmatched junction bases numbered 6, after V lost 0 bases and J lost 0 bases. Germline CDR1 and CDR2: LGHNA and YNFKEQ. This CDR3 region has 19 residues. The CDR3 bases are TGTGCCAGCAGCCAAGAACTAGCGGGAGGGCCGGTGAGCACAGATACGCAGTATTTT. It specifies CASSQELAGGPVSTDTQYF.

This chain uses TRBV28 with TRBJ1-5, with no clear D. The CDR3 has 15 residues. In germline, CDR1 is MDHEN, CDR2 SYDVKM. With 2 bases removed from V and 2 bases from J, the gap between germline ends came to 10 bases. The CDR3 spells CASSLPSQGNQPQHF. The CDR3 DNA sequence: TGTGCCAGCAGTTTACCGTCCCAGGGCAATCAGCCCCAGCATTTT.

J is TRBJ2-2 and V is TRBV5-4; the match to TRBD2 covers 10 bases. Germline CDR1 and CDR2: SGHNT and YYREEE (reference sequence). After removal of 4 bases from V and 7 bases from J, the junction contained 7 bases not matched to a gene. The CDR3 consists of 15 residues. For the CDR3, the DNA is TGTGCCAGCAGCCCCAGCGGGGGGGCCGACGGGGAGCTGTTTTTT. Its protein is CASSPSGGADGELFF.

This chain links TRBV4-1 with TRBJ2-2; TRBD1 agrees at 7 bases. Germline CDR1 reads MGHRA; CDR2 reads YSYEKL. The CDR3 is 17 residues long. V was pared by 0 bases and J by 6 bases, with 10 bases of the junction left unmatched. This CDR3 is CASSQDSGTAYAGELFF. The CDR3 region has the DNA TGCGCCAGCAGCCAAGATTCAGGGACAGCATACGCCGGGGAGCTGTTTTTT.

This rearrangement joins TRBV13 to TRBJ1-1, with D possibly TRBD1 on 6 matching bases. The V gene lost 5 bases and the J gene lost 6 bases, with 10 bases spanning the gap. The CDR3 runs 12 residues. Germline values: CDR1 PRHDT, CDR2 FYEKMQ (reference sequence). CDR3 sequence: CASSPDSPEAFF. The CDR3 DNA reads TGTGCCAGCAGCCCGGACAGTCCTGAAGCTTTCTTT.

This rearrangement joins TRBV18 to TRBJ2-5, with 11 nucleotides matching TRBD2. V was pared by 3 bases and J by 3 bases, with 3 bases of the junction left unmatched. CDR1 and CDR2 (germline): KGHSH, LQKENI. CDR3 size: 15 residues. CDR3 amino acids: CASSPKGLAEETQYF. The CDR3 region has the DNA TGTGCCAGCTCACCTAAGGGACTAGCGGAAGAGACCCAGTACTTC.

This chain connects TRBV7-6 to TRBJ2-3; 13 bases are a match to TRBD2. The V segment lost 4 bases and the J segment 1 base; nucleotides outside the gene matches: 2. The CDR3 runs to 16 residues. CDR1 and CDR2 from the germline V gene are SGHVS and FNYEAQ. CDR3 loop: CASSWGTSGGTDTQYF. The CDR3 region has the DNA TGTGCCAGCAGCTGGGGGACTAGCGGGGGCACAGATACGCAGTATTTT.

The V gene is TRBV2, the J gene TRBJ2-7; no definite D call. Germline-derived CDR1 and CDR2 are SNHLY and FYNNEI. Trimming took off 8 bases at V and 2 bases at J, with 7 bases between the two ends. The CDR3 has 11 amino acids. The CDR3 reads CASRQTYEQYF. CDR3 sequence (DNA): TGTGCCAGCCGCCAGACCTACGAGCAGTACTTC.

The chain has TRBV7-9 and TRBJ2-1; a possible D gene is TRBD1 (6 bases). Germline V CDR1 and CDR2: SEHNR, FQNEAQ (reference sequence). This CDR3 spans 13 amino acids. Trimming shortened V by 8 bases and J by 5 bases, and 13 bases separated the two germline ends. This chain's CDR3 is CASQRTENNEQFF. The CDR3 coding sequence is TGTGCCAGCCAGAGGACAGAAAACAATGAGCAGTTCTTC.

This chain links TRBV12-5 with TRBJ1-1; 9 bases fit TRBD1. Unmatched junction bases numbered 11, after V lost 0 bases and J lost 3 bases. This CDR3 contains 18 residues. Per the germline V gene, CDR1 is LGHNT and CDR2 is FRNRAP. The CDR3 DNA follows: TGTGCTAGTGGTTTGGTACGGGGGGACAGGGATTATCACACTGAAGCTTTCTTT. This sequence encodes CASGLVRGDRDYHTEAFF. The variable domain in full, completed from reference TRBV12-5 and TRBJ1-1, reads DARVTQTPRHKVTEMGQEVTMRCQPILGHNTVFWYRQTMMQGLELLAYFRNRAPLDDSGMPKDRFSAEMPDATLATLKIQPSEPRDSAVYFCASGLVRGDRDYHTEAFFGQGTRLTVV.

This rearrangement joins TRBV7-9 to TRBJ2-1; possibly TRBD1 for D (5 bases). This CDR3 comprises 12 residues. CDR1 SEHNR and CDR2 FQNEAQ come from the germline V gene (reference sequence). V dropped 9 bases and J dropped 0 bases, with 6 bases sitting between them. CDR3 protein: CASDSSYNEQFF. CDR3 nucleotide sequence: TGTGCCAGTGACAGCTCCTACAATGAGCAGTTCTTC.

V is TRBV6-5 and J is TRBJ2-7; 7 nucleotides line up with TRBD1. Germline V lookup: CDR1 MNHEY, CDR2 SVGAGI. CDR3 length: 13 amino acids. V dropped 4 bases and J dropped 4; count of bases not matched to a gene: 4. DNA of the CDR3: TGTGCCAGCAGTTTGGACAGGTCATACGAGCAGTACTTC. Translating gives CASSLDRSYEQYF.

This sequence joins TRBV29-1 and TRBJ2-5; 10 bases fit TRBD2. The J call may be mistaken, given a closer DNA end match to TRBJ2-7. The V gene's germline CDR1 is SQVTM and CDR2 ANQGSEA. The CDR3 is made up of 12 amino acids. The CDR3 DNA follows: TGCAGCGTTGCTAGCGGGGGCTACGAGCAGTACTTC. It translates to CSVASGGYEQYF.

The V gene is TRBV29-1, the J gene TRBJ1-4; D not certain. V was cut by 7 bases and J by 3 bases, with 12 bases left in between. Looked up from germline, CDR1 is SQVTM and CDR2 is ANQGSEA. The CDR3 runs to 13 residues. CDR3 nucleotide sequence: TGCAGCGGAAGAGGGTTCCCTAATGAAAAACTGTTTTTT. Protein sequence: CSGRGFPNEKLFF.

On this clone: Sequence at one end of the junction differs from germline and may be a read error. V is TRBV27 and J is TRBJ2-3, with TRBD2 matching over 10 bases. This CDR3 contains 14 residues. Looked up from germline, CDR1 is MNHEY and CDR2 is SMNVEV (reference sequence). Here the CDR3 DNA reads TGTGCCAGCCCAGGAAATAGCGGGAGGCCCAACACGGATTTT. Its translation is CASPGNSGRPNTDF.

V usage is TRBV6-5 and J usage is TRBJ2-3, with TRBD2 as a possible D gene (5 bases). The germline V gene has CDR1 MNHEY and CDR2 SVGAGI. V was cut by 2 bases and J by 4 bases, with 10 bases left in between. This CDR3 is built from 14 residues. The CDR3 coding sequence is TGTGCCAGCAGTTACCGTGGACTCGCAGATACGCAGTATTTT. It codes for CASSYRGLADTQYF.

The chain recombines TRBV6-5 with TRBJ1-5; 7 bases line up with TRBD1. The CDR3 runs 15 residues. V shed 8 bases and J 0 bases; nucleotides not matched to a gene: 7. Looked up from germline, CDR1 is MNHEY and CDR2 is SVGAGI. The CDR3, as DNA: TGTGCCAGCGATATACAGGGGAATAGCAATCAGCCCCAGCATTTT. It codes for CASDIQGNSNQPQHF.

The chain recombines TRBV19 with TRBJ1-2; TRBD1 agrees at 8 bases. The CDR3 consists of 15 residues. Germline V gene data show CDR1 as LNHDA and CDR2 as SQIVND (reference sequence). The junction had 7 bases not matched to a gene; V was cut back by 4 bases and J by 3 bases. Here the CDR3 reads CASSTSRDRYYGYTF. CDR3 DNA sequence: TGTGCCAGTAGTACCTCTCGGGACAGGTACTATGGCTACACCTTC.

This chain connects TRBV7-9 to TRBJ2-1; 9 bases map to TRBD2. CDR1 is SEHNR, CDR2 FQNEAQ, per germline (reference sequence). CDR3 size: 15 residues. Losses at the gene ends were 2 bases for V and 5 bases for J; bases not matched to a gene: 4. The CDR3 region is CASSLRIAGDNEQFF. CDR3 in DNA: TGTGCCAGCAGCTTAAGGATAGCGGGAGACAATGAGCAGTTCTTC.

This clone was seen once. The V gene is TRBV7-8, the J gene TRBJ1-1; no clear D. The CDR3 consists of 13 residues. The V end was cut by 2 bases, the J end by 1 base, with 5 bases between. Germline CDR1 reads SGHVS; CDR2 reads FQNEAQ. CDR3 region: CASSLSWNTEAFF. The CDR3 coding sequence is TGTGCCAGCAGCTTAAGCTGGAACACTGAAGCTTTCTTT.

In DNA form, the CDR3 reads TGTGCCAGCGGGGACTATAAAAGCACCGGGGAGCTGTTTTTT. This sequence encodes CASGDYKSTGELFF. The chain combines TRBV2 with TRBJ2-2, with TRBD2 matching 7 bases. V lost 8 bases, J lost 4 bases, and 7 bases stayed unmatched. There are 14 residues in the CDR3. Germline V gene data show CDR1 as SNHLY and CDR2 as FYNNEI.

This clone was detected once. The genes are TRBV19 and TRBJ2-7; 7 nucleotides line up with TRBD1. This CDR3 is 12 amino acids long. The V and J ends lost 4 bases and 4 bases, in that order; junction bases with no gene match: 1. The V gene's germline CDR1 is LNHDA and CDR2 SQIVND (reference sequence). The CDR3 DNA is TGTGCCAGTAGTACAGGGGGATACGAGCAGTACTTC. This gives the protein CASSTGGYEQYF.

The chain carries TRBV30 and TRBJ1-5; D ambiguous. The V end was cut by 2 bases, the J end by 0 bases, with 5 bases between. Germline V gene lookup returns CDR1 GTSNPN and CDR2 SVGIG (reference sequence). There are 13 residues in the CDR3. The CDR3 loop is CAWSFGSNQPQHF. CDR3 DNA sequence: TGTGCCTGGAGTTTCGGTAGCAATCAGCCCCAGCATTTT.

The rearrangement joins TRBV6-1 to TRBJ2-3, with D maybe TRBD1 (5 bases). V lost 7 bases and J 1 base, leaving 15 bases between the germline ends. The CDR3 length is 15 residues. Germline V gene lookup returns CDR1 MNHNS and CDR2 SASEGT. CDR3 amino acids: CASNQQATRTDTQYF. CDR3 coding DNA: TGTGCCAGCAATCAACAGGCCACGCGCACAGATACGCAGTATTTT.

This clone was seen just once. V is TRBV7-2 and J is TRBJ2-3; 14 bases map to TRBD2. The CDR3 totals 16 residues. Germline-derived CDR1 and CDR2 are SGHTA and FQGNSA. The J segment lost 5 bases and the V segment lost 5 bases, leaving 6 bases of the junction unmatched. The CDR3 is CASSPGLAGAGDTQYF. The CDR3, as DNA: TGTGCCAGCAGCCCGGGACTAGCGGGAGCCGGAGATACGCAGTATTTT.

This clone has more than one count but fewer than ten. This sequence joins TRBV27 and TRBJ2-6, with D unresolved. V lost 6 bases, J lost 0 bases, and 12 bases lay in between. The CDR3 extends over 16 amino acids. Germline V gene lookup returns CDR1 MNHEY and CDR2 SMNVEV (reference sequence). The CDR3 DNA follows: TGTGCCAGCAGCCTCCTAGGTAACTCTGGGGCCAACGTCCTGACTTTC. Translation: CASSLLGNSGANVLTF. The entire variable domain, with the rest obtained from reference TRBV27 and TRBJ2-6, is as follows: EAQVTQNPRYLITVTGKKLTVTCSQNMNHEYMSWYRQDPGLGLRQIYYSMNVEVTDKGDVPEGYKVSRKEKRNFPLILESPSPNQTSLYFCASSLLGNSGANVLTFGAGSRLTVL.